This record covers a single T cell receptor beta chain. The antigen remains unidentified. It was at deep level that the assay was run. Over several immunoSEQ plates, each subset's genomic DNA was distributed in even portions. TCRdb's table, derived via immunoSEQ multiplex PCR, lists solely in-frame clones and lacks some. The table includes 500,000 or so clones, about 96% detected once. The sample is drawn from a study of shared clonotypes between healthy human individuals. Study summary: There were three CD4 naive, three CD4 memory, two CD8 naive and one CD8 memory plates per donor. Study outcomes and limitations: In the sorted subsets, rarefaction showed sequencing was incomplete despite large depth.

CDR1 and CDR2 (germline): ENHRY, SYGVKD. The CDR3 consists of 14 residues. J lost 4 bases, V lost 6 bases, and 8 bases had no gene match. The rearrangement links TRBV10-3 to TRBJ2-7; the match to TRBD1 covers 8 bases. This sequence originates from a woman aged 25 to 39 in good health. The source material was naive CD4+ T cells sorted from blood. Subset meaning: CD45RA+ positively selected. CDR3 DNA: TGTGCCATCAGCCCAGGACAGGGCGGATACGAGCAGTACTTC. It yields the protein CAISPGQGGYEQYF.